These 18 T cell receptor beta chains originate from one sample sequenced in a study of cytomegalovirus exposure and HLA in healthy donors. The PCR was carried out with 60 Vbeta primers and 13 Jbeta primers. Data came from immunoSEQ multiplex PCR; TCRdb stores just in-frame clones and leaves some out. The sample contains about 93,000 clones, around 81% of which appear only once. The specimen was PBMCs. The receptors shown here come from a man aged 30-40 years in good health and CMV-seronegative.

This clone has a handful of counts. This chain uses TRBV27 with TRBJ2-1; 16 bases line up with TRBD2. The CDR3 consists of 16 residues. Trimming removed 0 bases from V and 15 bases from J; junction bases left unmatched: 8. CDR1 and CDR2 (germline): MNHEY, SMNVEV (reference sequence). The CDR3 region is CASSLSAGTSGGATFF. CDR3 DNA sequence: TGTGCCAGCAGTTTATCGGCCGGGACTAGCGGGGGGGCCACGTTCTTC.

This clone has just one count. Written as DNA, the CDR3 is TGTGCCAGCAGCGTAGGGACTTCGGGGGAGCAGTACTTC. Its protein is CASSVGTSGEQYF. This chain connects TRBV9 to TRBJ2-7; possibly TRBD2 for D (5 bases). The CDR3 is 13 residues long. Trimming removed 0 bases at V and 7 bases at J, with 11 bases between. CDR1 is SGDLS and CDR2 is YYNGEE in the germline V gene.

This sequence joins TRBV18 and TRBJ1-3; D might be TRBD1 (5 bases). Germline loops: CDR1 KGHSH, CDR2 LQKENI. This CDR3 comprises 15 residues. Trimming removed 3 bases from V and 2 bases from J, with 11 bases in between. This CDR3 reads CASSPGHGPGNTIYF. CDR3 sequence (DNA): TGTGCCAGCTCACCGGGGCACGGTCCTGGAAACACCATATATTTT.

The V call is TRBV27, the J call TRBJ1-2, with 10 positions matching TRBD1. Germline V gene sequence: CDR1 MNHEY, CDR2 SMNVEV (reference sequence). V gave up 6 bases and J gave up 8 bases; unmatched junction bases: 6. The CDR3 has 13 amino acids. The CDR3 nucleotides read TGTGCCAGCAGCGGGACAGGGGTTTGGGGCTACACCTTC. This codes for CASSGTGVWGYTF.

The chain has TRBV9 and TRBJ1-2, with D possibly being TRBD1 (6 bases). The V gene lost 4 bases and the J gene lost 0 bases, with 13 bases spanning the gap. Looked up from germline, CDR1 is SGDLS and CDR2 is YYNGEE. The CDR3 totals 15 residues. The CDR3 sequence is CASSPTTGANYGYTF. Here the CDR3 DNA reads TGTGCCAGCAGCCCGACGACAGGCGCTAACTATGGCTACACCTTC.

The genes are TRBV2 and TRBJ1-2, with D tentatively TRBD1 (5 bases). The CDR3 spans 13 residues. V gave up 6 bases and J gave up 2 bases, with 10 bases separating them. Germline CDR1 reads SNHLY; CDR2 reads FYNNEI. The CDR3: CASSGGSNYGYTF. CDR3 coding DNA: TGTGCCAGCAGCGGGGGTTCCAACTATGGCTACACCTTC.

V gene TRBV19 combines with J gene TRBJ1-5, with 7 nucleotides matching TRBD1. Germline CDR1 and CDR2: LNHDA and SQIVND (reference sequence). This CDR3 comprises 13 residues. V dropped 4 bases and J dropped 11; count of bases not matched to a gene: 8. This chain's CDR3 is CASSTRSTGSQHF. CDR3 DNA sequence: TGTGCCAGTAGTACCCGTTCGACAGGGTCCCAGCATTTT.

This clone has just a few counts. V is TRBV5-6 and J is TRBJ2-5, with 7 bases matching TRBD2. The germline V gene encodes CDR1 SGHDT and CDR2 YYEEEE. This CDR3 spans 13 amino acids. Trimming at V came to 4 bases and at J to 4 bases, leaving 4 bases not matched to a gene. CDR3 in amino acids: CASSPGGRETQYF. The CDR3, as DNA: TGTGCCAGCAGCCCCGGCGGGAGAGAGACCCAGTACTTC.

The chain employs TRBV2 and TRBJ1-2; the match to TRBD1 covers 7 bases. This CDR3 is built from 16 residues. CDR1 and CDR2 (germline): SNHLY, FYNNEI. Germline trimming cut 7 bases from V and 0 bases from J; bases unmatched to any gene: 11. The CDR3 DNA follows: TGTGCCAGCACCCAACCGAGGACAGGAGCTAACTATGGCTACACCTTC. This gives the protein CASTQPRTGANYGYTF.

The V gene is TRBV11-2, the J gene TRBJ1-5; D not certain. The V gene lost 3 bases and the J gene lost 0 bases, with 3 bases spanning the gap. The germline V gene encodes CDR1 SGHAT and CDR2 FQNNGV. CDR3 length: 13 amino acids. The CDR3 DNA reads as TGTGCCAGCAGCTTTAGTAGCAATCAGCCCCAGCATTTT. Translated: CASSFSSNQPQHF. The full variable domain, completed using reference TRBV11-2 and TRBJ1-5, is EAGVAQSPRYKIIEKRQSVAFWCNPISGHATLYWYQQILGQGPKLLIQFQNNGVVDDSQLPKDRFSAERLKGVDSTLKIQPAKLEDSAVYLCASSFSSNQPQHFGDGTRLSIL.

The chain couples TRBV25-1 to TRBJ2-2, with TRBD2 as a possible D gene (5 bases). CDR1 and CDR2 (germline): MGHDK, SYGVNS. The CDR3 totals 16 residues. Trimming took off 0 bases at V and 5 bases at J, with 13 bases between the two ends. The CDR3 region is CASSEYRGSSTGELFF. Written as DNA, the CDR3 is TGTGCCAGCAGTGAATATAGAGGGTCTTCGACCGGGGAGCTGTTTTTT.

The V gene is TRBV6-5, the J gene TRBJ1-2; a possible D gene is TRBD1 (5 bases). This CDR3 region has 16 residues. Germline CDR1 MNHEY, CDR2 SVGAGI. Trimming removed 0 bases from V and 3 bases from J, with 14 bases in between. The CDR3 DNA sequence: TGTGCCAGCAGTTACTCACAAACCACAGGCGACTATGGCTACACCTTC. Translated, it gives CASSYSQTTGDYGYTF.

This clone was detected a few times. The chain uses TRBV7-2 and TRBJ1-4; D not resolved. The CDR3 covers 11 residues. Deletions cut 2 bases from V and 8 bases from J, with 3 bases between. Germline loops: CDR1 SGHTA, CDR2 FQGNSA. The CDR3, as DNA: TGTGCCAGCAGCTTAACAGAAAAACTGTTTTTT. Translating it yields CASSLTEKLFF.

This rearrangement joins TRBV7-7 to TRBJ2-5; the D gene is possibly TRBD2 (6 bases). Per the germline V gene, CDR1 is SSHAT and CDR2 is FNYEAQ (reference sequence). Trimming shortened V by 1 base and J by 3 bases, and 15 bases separated the two germline ends. The CDR3 loop spans 16 amino acids. This chain's CDR3 is CASSLGRLVREETQYF. The CDR3 bases are TGTGCCAGCAGCTTAGGCCGACTAGTTCGGGAAGAGACCCAGTACTTC.

The gene calls are TRBV11-3 and TRBJ2-2; TRBD1 aligns across 7 bases. The V and J ends lost 5 bases and 0 bases, in that order; junction bases with no gene match: 6. The CDR3 is 16 residues long. Germline-derived CDR1 and CDR2 are SGHNT and YENEEA. DNA of the CDR3: TGTGCCAGCAGCCCGCCGGACAGGACGAACACCGGGGAGCTGTTTTTT. It encodes CASSPPDRTNTGELFF.

This chain uses TRBV6-1 with TRBJ1-3, with D possibly TRBD1 on 6 matching bases. Trimming removed 6 bases from V and 0 bases from J, with 12 bases in between. The CDR3 sequence is 15 residues long. Germline loops: CDR1 MNHNS, CDR2 SASEGT. The CDR3 protein is CASSGQFNSGNTIYF. In nucleotides, the CDR3 is TGTGCCAGCAGCGGACAGTTCAACTCTGGAAACACCATATATTTT.

V usage is TRBV7-6 and J usage is TRBJ2-5; D perhaps matches TRBD1 (5 bases). Germline values: CDR1 SGHVS, CDR2 FNYEAQ. The V gene lost 6 bases and the J gene lost 1 base, with 15 bases spanning the gap. This CDR3 contains 15 residues. CDR3 DNA: TGTGCCAGCAGTGGTGGGGCATCGCTCCAAGAGACCCAGTACTTC. Its protein is CASSGGASLQETQYF.

This clone appeared a few times. J is TRBJ1-1 and V is TRBV11-2; possibly TRBD1 for D (5 bases). Between the trimmed V and J ends, which lost 2 bases and 0 bases, there was a span of 10 bases. This CDR3 is built from 15 residues. CDR1 is SGHAT and CDR2 is FQNNGV in the germline V gene. CDR3 nucleotides: TGTGCCAGCAGCTTAATGGCAGGGATGAACACTGAAGCTTTCTTT. It codes for CASSLMAGMNTEAFF.